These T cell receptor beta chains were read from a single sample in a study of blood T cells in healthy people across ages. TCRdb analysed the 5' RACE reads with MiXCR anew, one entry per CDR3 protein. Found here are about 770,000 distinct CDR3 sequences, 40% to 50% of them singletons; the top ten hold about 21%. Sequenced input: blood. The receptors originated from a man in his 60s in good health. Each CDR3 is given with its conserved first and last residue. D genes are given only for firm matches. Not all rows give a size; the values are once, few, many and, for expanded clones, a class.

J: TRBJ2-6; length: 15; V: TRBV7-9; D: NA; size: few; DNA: TGTGCCAGCAGTTTTGAAGGGGATGGGGCCAACGTCCTGACTTTC; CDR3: CASSFEGDGANVLTF
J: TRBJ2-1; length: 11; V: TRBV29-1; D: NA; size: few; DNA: TGCAGCGTACGACGGGCCAATGAGCAGTTCTTC; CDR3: CSVRRANEQFF
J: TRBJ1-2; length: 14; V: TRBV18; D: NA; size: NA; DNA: TGTGCCAGCTCACCAAGGTACGGGGATGATGGCTACACCTTC; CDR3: CASSPRYGDDGYTF
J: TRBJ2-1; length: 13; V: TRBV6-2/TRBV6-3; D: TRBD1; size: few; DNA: TGTGCCAGCAGTCGAACAGGGGTAAATGAGCAGTTCTTC; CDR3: CASSRTGVNEQFF
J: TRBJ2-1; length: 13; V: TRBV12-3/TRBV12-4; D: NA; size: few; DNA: TGTGCCAGCACCCCCACTGGGGTAAATGAGCAGTTCTTC; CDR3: CASTPTGVNEQFF
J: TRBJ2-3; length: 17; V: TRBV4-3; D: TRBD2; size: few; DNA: TGCGCCAGCAGCCAAGATCTCAAGCGGGGTGCATCTGATACGCAGTATTTT; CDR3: CASSQDLKRGASDTQYF
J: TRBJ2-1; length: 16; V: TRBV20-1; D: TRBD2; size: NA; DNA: TGCAGTGCTTCGATCCCTAGCGGGGGCCCTTACAATGAGCAGTTCTTC; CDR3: CSASIPSGGPYNEQFF
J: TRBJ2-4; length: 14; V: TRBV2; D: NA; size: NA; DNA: TGTGCCAGCAACGACCTTAACGCCAAAAACATTCAGTACTTC; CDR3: CASNDLNAKNIQYF
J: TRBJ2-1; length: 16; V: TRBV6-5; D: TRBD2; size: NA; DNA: TGTGCCAGCAGTTACATTAGCGGGGGGGGTTCATGTGAGCAGTTCTTC; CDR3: CASSYISGGGSCEQFF
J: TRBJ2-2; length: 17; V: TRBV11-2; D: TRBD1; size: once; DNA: TGTGCCAGCAGCTTAGATCGGAGACAGGGGGGCACCGGGGAGCTGTTTTTT; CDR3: CASSLDRRQGGTGELFF
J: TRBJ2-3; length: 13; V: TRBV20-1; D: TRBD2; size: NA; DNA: TGCAGTGGCACTAGCGGGGGTCCTGATACGCAGTATTTT; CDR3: CSGTSGGPDTQYF
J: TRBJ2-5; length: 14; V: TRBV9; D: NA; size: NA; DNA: TGTGCCAGCAGCGTCGGCGGGCTCCAAGAGACCCAGTACTTC; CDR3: CASSVGGLQETQYF
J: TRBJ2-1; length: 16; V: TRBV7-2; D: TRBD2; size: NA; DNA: TGTGCCAGCAGCTTAGCGGGACTAGCAAACCACAATGAGCAGTTCTTC; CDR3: CASSLAGLANHNEQFF
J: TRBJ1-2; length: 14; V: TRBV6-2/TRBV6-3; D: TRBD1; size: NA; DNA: TGTGCCAGCAGTCGAGCGACAGGGATGGACGGCTACACCTTC; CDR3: CASSRATGMDGYTF
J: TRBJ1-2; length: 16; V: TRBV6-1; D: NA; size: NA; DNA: TGTGCCAGCAGTGAAAAGGTAGTCATCGCCTCGGATGGCTACACCTTC; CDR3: CASSEKVVIASDGYTF
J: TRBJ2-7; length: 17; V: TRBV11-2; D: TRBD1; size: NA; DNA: TGTGCCAGCAGCTTAAGGGAGCGGACAGGGTCCTACAATGAGCAGTACTTC; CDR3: CASSLRERTGSYNEQYF
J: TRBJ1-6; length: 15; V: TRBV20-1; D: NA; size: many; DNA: TGCAGTGCTAGAACTAAAGCGGATCGGATTTCACCCCTCCACTTT; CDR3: CSARTKADRISPLHF
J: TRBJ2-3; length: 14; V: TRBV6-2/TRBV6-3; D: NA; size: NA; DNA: TGTGCCAGCAGTTCAACCGGGACCCGAGGTACGCAGTATTTT; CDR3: CASSSTGTRGTQYF
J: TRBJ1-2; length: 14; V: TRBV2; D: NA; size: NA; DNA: TGTGCCAGCACAGGGGAGAAAACAGTTTATGGCTACACCTTC; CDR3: CASTGEKTVYGYTF
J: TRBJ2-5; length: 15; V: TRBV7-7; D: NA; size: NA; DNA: TGTGCTAGCAGCTTATCTACCAGGCTACAAGAGACCCAGTACTTC; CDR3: CASSLSTRLQETQYF
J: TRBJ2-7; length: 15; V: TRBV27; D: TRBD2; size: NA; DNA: TGTGCCAGCAGTCTAAAATCGGGGGGAAATTACGAGCAGTACTTC; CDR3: CASSLKSGGNYEQYF
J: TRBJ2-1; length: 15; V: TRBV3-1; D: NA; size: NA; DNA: TGTGCCAGCAGCCAAGGTCGGGACCGAAACAATGAGCAGTTCTTC; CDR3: CASSQGRDRNNEQFF
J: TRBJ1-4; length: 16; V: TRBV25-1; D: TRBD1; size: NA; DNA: TGTGCCAGCAGTGACGGACAGGGGAGAGTTAATGAAAAACTGTTTTTT; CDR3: CASSDGQGRVNEKLFF
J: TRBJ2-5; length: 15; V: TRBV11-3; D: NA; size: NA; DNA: TGTGCCAGCAACGAGGGGTCGGCTCATCAAGAGACCCAGTACTTC; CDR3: CASNEGSAHQETQYF
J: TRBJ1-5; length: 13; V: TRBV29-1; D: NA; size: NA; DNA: TGCAGCGTGGGGGGAGGGTACAATCAGCCCCAGCATTTT; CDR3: CSVGGGYNQPQHF
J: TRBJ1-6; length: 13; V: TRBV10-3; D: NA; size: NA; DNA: TGTGCCATCAGTGGGGCAGGGAACTCACCCCTCCACTTT; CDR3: CAISGAGNSPLHF
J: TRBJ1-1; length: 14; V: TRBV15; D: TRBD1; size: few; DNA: TGTGCCACCAGCAGAGGGACAGGGTACACTGAAGCTTTCTTT; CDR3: CATSRGTGYTEAFF